This TCR beta chain was captured by sequencing in a study of T cells in Graves' hyperthyroidism and ophthalmopathy. Fresh peripheral blood, around 11 ml of it, supplied the PBMCs. The V gene's germline CDR1 is MDHEN and CDR2 SYDVKM. The CDR3 spans 15 residues. The V and J ends lost 3 bases and 3 bases respectively, with 12 bases between them. Ten or more counts support this clonotype. Its antigen remains unknown. Amplification of TCR beta CDR3 regions was performed using RNA transcripts as template. When the TCR CDR3 underwent first-round RT-PCR, the HTBI primer set was used. TCRdb used MiXCR to reprocess the multiplex PCR reads, holding one entry per CDR3 protein. The table lists hundreds of thousands of distinct CDR3 sequences, about 12% of them singletons. Study findings and constraints: In the blood, most expanded thyroid clonotypes above 0.001 appeared as well.

The chain uses TRBV28 and TRBJ2-1, with D unclear. This sequence was found in a woman aged 18-29 years with Graves' hyperthyroidism. The sample taken for sequencing was blood. CDR3 in DNA: TGTGCCAGCAGTTTTGGTGGCAGTGACTACAATGAGCAGTTCTTC. This encodes CASSFGGSDYNEQFF.